A single sample gave rise to the 20 T cell receptor beta chains below, sequenced in a study of blood T cell repertoires in COVID-19. TCRdb's table, derived via immunoSEQ multiplex PCR, lists solely in-frame clones and lacks some. The table lists about 69,000 clones, 75% to 90% of them singletons, with under 35% in the top ten. Sample: peripheral blood. The source of these receptors is a human donor in a cohort sampled during active COVID-19.

The CDR3 reads CASSRGQVLNTGELFF. CDR3 nucleotides: TGCGCCAGCAGCAGGGGACAGGTGTTGAACACCGGGGAGCTGTTTTTT. The V gene is TRBV5-1, the J gene TRBJ2-2, with 8 nucleotides matching TRBD1. CDR3 length equals 16 residues. V was clipped by 4 bases and J by 1 base; unmatched bases: 6. CDR1 is SGHRS, CDR2 YFSETQ, per germline.

Concerning this clone: One end of the junction fails to match germline, which may point to a read error. The rearrangement uses TRBV7-7 and TRBJ1-4; D possibly corresponds to TRBD1 (6 bases). CDR1 SSHAT and CDR2 FNYEAQ come from the germline V gene (reference sequence). The CDR3 is made up of 15 amino acids. For the CDR3, the DNA is TGTGCTAGCAGCTTAGCCATGGGGGCCAATGAAAAACTGTTTTTT. It encodes CASSLAMGANEKLFF.

CDR3 region: CASSQGQSLNYGYTF. CDR3 bases: TGCGCCAGCAGCCAAGGACAAAGCCTTAACTATGGCTACACCTTC. The chain joins TRBV4-1 to TRBJ1-2; D gene ambiguous. Germline V gene sequence: CDR1 MGHRA, CDR2 YSYEKL. Trimming removed 1 base at V and 1 base at J, with 10 bases between. The CDR3 has 15 residues.

V gene TRBV19 combines with J gene TRBJ1-3; D is perhaps TRBD1 (6 bases). The length of the CDR3 is 15 residues. V was trimmed by 6 bases and J by 0 bases, leaving 12 bases between them. Germline assignment: CDR1 LNHDA and CDR2 SQIVND (reference sequence). This chain's CDR3 is CASSGTGSSGNTIYF. In DNA form, the CDR3 reads TGTGCCAGTAGCGGTACAGGGAGCTCTGGAAACACCATATATTTT.

This clone was seen just once. This chain connects TRBV5-4 to TRBJ2-5; TRBD2 aligns across 7 bases. Germline V lookup: CDR1 SGHNT, CDR2 YYREEE (reference sequence). The CDR3 is 16 residues long. J lost 4 bases, V lost 4 bases, and 13 bases had no gene match. CDR3 in DNA: TGTGCCAGCAGCCCAAGGACGATCCCGGGGGGAGAGACCCAGTACTTC. It specifies CASSPRTIPGGETQYF.

The gene calls are TRBV5-1 and TRBJ2-1, with D tentatively TRBD1 (6 bases). V was cut by 3 bases and J by 8 bases, with 9 bases left in between. The CDR3 has 12 residues. CDR1 is SGHRS and CDR2 is YFSETQ in the germline V gene. The CDR3 sequence is CASSSQGDEQFF. Written as DNA, the CDR3 is TGCGCCAGCAGCTCACAGGGCGATGAGCAGTTCTTC.

The chain is built from TRBV4-1 and TRBJ2-7; D is possibly TRBD1 (5 bases). Germline V gene sequence: CDR1 MGHRA, CDR2 YSYEKL. The CDR3 sequence is 15 residues long. The V end was cut by 0 bases, the J end by 6 bases, with 15 bases between. DNA of the CDR3: TGCGCCAGCAGCCAAGATGGCTCAGGGCGCCCCGAGCAGTACTTC. The encoded protein is CASSQDGSGRPEQYF.

The chain is built from TRBV2 and TRBJ2-7, with 7 bases fitting TRBD1. The V segment lost 4 bases and the J segment 2 bases; nucleotides outside the gene matches: 8. Germline V CDR1 and CDR2: SNHLY, FYNNEI. This CDR3 is built from 15 residues. The CDR3 DNA reads as TGTGCCAGCAGTGGTTTCCGGGACAGTACCTACGAGCAGTACTTC. Its protein product is CASSGFRDSTYEQYF.

The chain has TRBV18 and TRBJ2-7, with 9 bases identical to TRBD1. Trimming cost V 5 bases and J 3 bases; bases outside gene matches: 8. Germline V gene data show CDR1 as KGHSH and CDR2 as LQKENI. This CDR3 contains 15 residues. The CDR3 DNA reads as TGTGCCAGCTCAGTCAGGGGACAGGGCTTCTACGAGCAGTACTTC. It specifies CASSVRGQGFYEQYF.

The V and J genes are TRBV27 and TRBJ2-7, with D hard to call. Germline values: CDR1 MNHEY, CDR2 SMNVEV (reference sequence). The ends were cut back, 2 bases at V and 2 bases at J, with 10 bases in the middle. There are 14 residues in the CDR3. The CDR3 DNA reads as TGTGCCAGCAGTTTAGCGGCAAGCACCTACGAGCAGTACTTC. Translated: CASSLAASTYEQYF.

This clone was recorded only once. The V gene is TRBV9, the J gene TRBJ2-1, with 11 nucleotides matching TRBD2. This CDR3 contains 17 residues. Trimming took 3 bases from V and 7 from J; bases not matched to a gene: 12. Germline CDR1 SGDLS, CDR2 YYNGEE. The CDR3 sequence: CASSAIAGGAIWNEQFF. The CDR3 DNA sequence: TGTGCCAGCAGCGCAATAGCGGGGGGGGCAATTTGGAATGAGCAGTTCTTC.

This clone was found once. V is TRBV10-1 and J is TRBJ2-3; 8 nucleotides line up with TRBD2. V lost 6 bases to trimming and J lost 4 bases; unmatched junction nucleotides: 6. The length of the CDR3 is 14 residues. Germline V CDR1 and CDR2: WNHNN, SYGVQD (reference sequence). The CDR3 DNA reads TGCGCCAGCAGCCTAGCGGGCGGAGCAGATACGCAGTATTTT. Translated: CASSLAGGADTQYF.

This clone was counted between two and nine times. The chain links TRBV30 to TRBJ1-2, with TRBD1 identical over 7 bases. CDR1 is GTSNPN and CDR2 is SVGIG in the germline V gene (reference sequence). The CDR3 loop spans 14 amino acids. Trimming removed 6 bases from V and 1 base from J; junction bases left unmatched: 8. The CDR3 DNA reads TGTGCCTGCGACCGGGACAGCATTAACTATGGCTACACCTTC. Its protein product is CACDRDSINYGYTF.

The rearrangement links TRBV9 to TRBJ1-1; D gene unclear. Per the germline V gene, CDR1 is SGDLS and CDR2 is YYNGEE. Trimming removed 3 bases from V and 4 bases from J, with 13 bases in between. This CDR3 contains 14 residues. This chain's CDR3 is CASSEGGWGTEAFF. CDR3 DNA: TGTGCCAGCAGCGAAGGAGGTTGGGGCACTGAAGCTTTCTTT.

This chain joins TRBV14 and TRBJ2-2, with D unresolved. V was pared by 1 base and J by 4 bases, with 7 bases between. Germline V lookup: CDR1 SGHDN, CDR2 FVKESK. The CDR3 runs to 14 residues. In nucleotides, the CDR3 is TGTGCCAGCAGCCAAGCACATCGCACCGGGGAGCTGTTTTTT. It is translated as CASSQAHRTGELFF. Combining the CDR3 with reference TRBV14 and TRBJ2-2 gives the whole variable domain EAGVTQFPSHSVIEKGQTVTLRCDPISGHDNLYWYRRVMGKEIKFLLHFVKESKQDESGMPNNRFLAERTGGTYSTLKVQPAELEDSGVYFCASSQAHRTGELFFGEGSRLTVL.

The chain uses TRBV7-6 and TRBJ1-6; D call uncertain. Between the trimmed V and J ends, which lost 5 bases and 5 bases, there was a span of 7 bases. Germline CDR1 and CDR2: SGHVS and FNYEAQ. The CDR3 totals 13 residues. DNA of the CDR3: TGTGCCAGCAGCCCACAGAATAATTCACCCCTCCACTTT. This sequence encodes CASSPQNNSPLHF.

V is TRBV11-2 and J is TRBJ1-3, with D perhaps matching TRBD1 (5 bases). This CDR3 spans 15 amino acids. Per germline, CDR1 SGHAT and CDR2 FQNNGV. V gave up 3 bases and J gave up 2 bases, with 11 bases separating them. The chain's CDR3 is CASSFRGSAGNTIYF. CDR3 coding DNA: TGTGCCAGCAGCTTTAGGGGAAGCGCTGGAAACACCATATATTTT.

V gene TRBV27 combines with J gene TRBJ1-3; the D is unclear. This CDR3 has 13 amino acids. Germline-derived CDR1 and CDR2 are MNHEY and SMNVEV (reference sequence). Trimming shortened V by 0 bases and J by 3 bases, and 3 bases separated the two germline ends. CDR3 sequence: CASSLSIGNTIYF. The CDR3 DNA reads as TGTGCCAGCAGTTTATCTATTGGAAACACCATATATTTT.

V is TRBV19 and J is TRBJ1-5; a weak D match, TRBD1 (5 bases). CDR3 length equals 15 residues. CDR1 and CDR2 (germline): LNHDA, SQIVND (reference sequence). V lost 4 bases to trimming and J lost 3 bases, with 13 bases between them. The CDR3 reads CASSTPGDVNQPQHF. The DNA of the CDR3 is TGTGCCAGTAGTACTCCGGGGGACGTCAATCAGCCCCAGCATTTT. The complete variable domain, with remaining parts taken from reference TRBV19 and TRBJ1-5, reads DGGITQSPKYLFRKEGQNVTLSCEQNLNHDAMYWYRQDPGQGLRLIYYSQIVNDFQKGDIAEGYSVSREKKESFPLTVTSAQKNPTAFYLCASSTPGDVNQPQHFGDGTRLSIL.

This clone came up a few times. The chain recombines TRBV5-1 with TRBJ2-7; D gene uncertain. The length of the CDR3 is 13 residues. V gave up 7 bases and J gave up 6 bases, with 17 bases separating them. Per the germline V gene, CDR1 is SGHRS and CDR2 is YFSETQ. In DNA form, the CDR3 reads TGCGCCAGCGCCGGGTCTTCAGTCGGCGAGCAGTACTTC. As protein: CASAGSSVGEQYF.